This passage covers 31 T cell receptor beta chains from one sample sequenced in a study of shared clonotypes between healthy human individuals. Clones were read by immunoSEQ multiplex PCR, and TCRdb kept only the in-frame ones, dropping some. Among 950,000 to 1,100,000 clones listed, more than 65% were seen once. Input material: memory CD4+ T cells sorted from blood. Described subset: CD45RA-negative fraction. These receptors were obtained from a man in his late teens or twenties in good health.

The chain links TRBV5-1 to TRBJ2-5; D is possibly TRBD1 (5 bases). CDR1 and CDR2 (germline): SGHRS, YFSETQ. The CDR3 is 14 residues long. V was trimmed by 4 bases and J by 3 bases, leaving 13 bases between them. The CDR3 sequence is CASSKGSDKETQYF. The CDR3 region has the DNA TGCGCCAGCAGCAAGGGGTCCGACAAAGAGACCCAGTACTTC. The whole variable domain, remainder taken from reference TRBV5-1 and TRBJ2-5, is KAGVTQTPRYLIKTRGQQVTLSCSPISGHRSVSWYQQTPGQGLQFLFEYFSETQRNKGNFPGRFSGRQFSNSRSEMNVSTLELGDSALYLCASSKGSDKETQYFGPGTRLLVL.

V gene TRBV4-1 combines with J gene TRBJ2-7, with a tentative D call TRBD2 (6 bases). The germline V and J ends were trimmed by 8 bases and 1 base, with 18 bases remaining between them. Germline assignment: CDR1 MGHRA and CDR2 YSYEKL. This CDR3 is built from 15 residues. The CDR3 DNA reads TGCGCCAGCGGTCCGGGGCGGGGCCTTTCCTACGAGCAGTACTTC. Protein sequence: CASGPGRGLSYEQYF.

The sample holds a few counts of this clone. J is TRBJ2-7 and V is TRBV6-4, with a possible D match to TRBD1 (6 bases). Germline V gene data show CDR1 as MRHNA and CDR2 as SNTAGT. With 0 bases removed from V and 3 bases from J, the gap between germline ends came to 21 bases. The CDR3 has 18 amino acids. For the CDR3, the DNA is TGTGCCAGCAGTGACTCGAAGGTCACAGGGTACCTTCTCTACGAGCAGTACTTC. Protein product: CASSDSKVTGYLLYEQYF.

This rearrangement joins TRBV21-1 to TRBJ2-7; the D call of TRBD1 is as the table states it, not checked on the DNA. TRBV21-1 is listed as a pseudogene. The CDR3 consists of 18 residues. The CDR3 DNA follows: TGTGCCAGCAGCACCGAGGAAAAATGCTGGACAGGGGCCCACGAGCAGTACTTC. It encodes CASSTEEKCWTGAHEQYF.

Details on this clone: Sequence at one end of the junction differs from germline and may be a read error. CDR3 sequence (DNA): TGTGCTAGCAGCCTTAGCGGGGGGGGCGCCTACAATGAGCAGTTCTTC. Its translation: CASSLSGGGAYNEQFF. The V call is TRBV7-7, the J call TRBJ2-1; 11 nucleotides agree with TRBD2. Germline-derived CDR1 and CDR2 are SSHAT and FNYEAQ (reference sequence). This CDR3 region has 16 residues.

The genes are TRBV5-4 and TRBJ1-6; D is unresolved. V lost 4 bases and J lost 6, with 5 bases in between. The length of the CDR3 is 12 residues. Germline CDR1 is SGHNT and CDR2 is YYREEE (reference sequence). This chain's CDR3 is CASSVTNSPLHF. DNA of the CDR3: TGTGCCAGCAGCGTAACTAATTCACCCCTCCACTTT.

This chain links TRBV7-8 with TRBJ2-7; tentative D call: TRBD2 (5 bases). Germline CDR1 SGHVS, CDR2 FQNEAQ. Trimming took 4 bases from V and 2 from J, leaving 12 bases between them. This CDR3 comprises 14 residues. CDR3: CASSSRSGAYEQYF. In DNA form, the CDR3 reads TGTGCCAGCAGCTCTCGCAGCGGAGCCTACGAGCAGTACTTC.

CDR3 nucleotides: TGTGCCAGCAGTTCCTATACCGGACTAGCGGGAGCAGATACGCAGTATTTT. Its translation is CASSSYTGLAGADTQYF. The chain combines TRBV27 with TRBJ2-3; 13 bases fit TRBD2. The junction had 8 bases not matched to a gene; V was cut back by 4 bases and J by 4 bases. The CDR3 is 17 residues long. Germline CDR1 MNHEY, CDR2 SMNVEV (reference sequence).

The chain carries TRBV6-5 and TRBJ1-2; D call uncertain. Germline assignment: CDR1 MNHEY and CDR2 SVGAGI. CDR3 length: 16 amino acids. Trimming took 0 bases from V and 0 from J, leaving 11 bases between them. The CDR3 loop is CASSYSSRGANYGYTF. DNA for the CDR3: TGTGCCAGCAGTTACTCCTCTCGGGGAGCTAACTATGGCTACACCTTC.

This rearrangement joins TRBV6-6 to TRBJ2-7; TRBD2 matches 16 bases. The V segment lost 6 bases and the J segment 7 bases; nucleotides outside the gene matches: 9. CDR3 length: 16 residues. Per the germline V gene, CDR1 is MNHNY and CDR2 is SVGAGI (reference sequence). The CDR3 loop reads CASSGEGLAGGREQYF. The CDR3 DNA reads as TGTGCCAGCAGCGGAGAGGGACTAGCGGGGGGGCGAGAGCAGTACTTC.

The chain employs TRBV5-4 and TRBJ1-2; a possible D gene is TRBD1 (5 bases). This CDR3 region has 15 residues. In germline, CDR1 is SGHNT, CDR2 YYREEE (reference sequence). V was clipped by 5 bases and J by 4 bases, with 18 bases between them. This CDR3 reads CASSVDGGTGYGYTF. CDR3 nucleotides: TGTGCCAGCAGTGTGGACGGAGGAACAGGCTATGGCTACACCTTC.

CDR3 region: CASSYSVTKSYEQYF. The CDR3 DNA reads TGTGCCAGCAGTTACTCAGTCACTAAATCCTACGAGCAGTACTTC. J is TRBJ2-7 and V is TRBV6-5; D unclear. CDR3 size: 15 residues. Trimming removed 0 bases from V and 1 base from J, with 10 bases in between. Germline CDR1 reads MNHEY; CDR2 reads SVGAGI.

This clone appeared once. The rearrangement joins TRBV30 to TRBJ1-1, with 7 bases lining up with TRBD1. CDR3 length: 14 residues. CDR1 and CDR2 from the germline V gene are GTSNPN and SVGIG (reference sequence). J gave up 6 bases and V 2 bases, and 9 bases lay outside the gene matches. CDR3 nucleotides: TGTGCCTGGAGTCAAAGGGGGCTTGGGTCTGAAGCTTTCTTT. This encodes CAWSQRGLGSEAFF.

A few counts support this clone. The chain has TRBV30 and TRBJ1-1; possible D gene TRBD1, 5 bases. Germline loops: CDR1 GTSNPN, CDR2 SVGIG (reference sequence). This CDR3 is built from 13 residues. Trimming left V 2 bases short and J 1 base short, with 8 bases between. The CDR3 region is CAWSHGQNTEAFF. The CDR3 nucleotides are TGTGCCTGGAGTCATGGACAGAACACTGAAGCTTTCTTT.

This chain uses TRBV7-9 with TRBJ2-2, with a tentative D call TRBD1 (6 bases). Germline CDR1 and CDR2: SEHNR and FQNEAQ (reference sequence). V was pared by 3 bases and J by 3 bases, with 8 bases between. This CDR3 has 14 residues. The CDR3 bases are TGTGCCAGCAGCTTTGAGGGGGACACCGGGGAGCTGTTTTTT. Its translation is CASSFEGDTGELFF.

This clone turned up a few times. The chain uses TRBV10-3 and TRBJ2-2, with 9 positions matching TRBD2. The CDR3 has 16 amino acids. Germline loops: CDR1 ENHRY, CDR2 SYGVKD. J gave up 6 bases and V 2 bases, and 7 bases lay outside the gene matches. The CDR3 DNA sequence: TGTGCCATCAGTGAGCCCGGGACTAGCACCGCCGGGGAGCTGTTTTTT. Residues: CAISEPGTSTAGELFF.

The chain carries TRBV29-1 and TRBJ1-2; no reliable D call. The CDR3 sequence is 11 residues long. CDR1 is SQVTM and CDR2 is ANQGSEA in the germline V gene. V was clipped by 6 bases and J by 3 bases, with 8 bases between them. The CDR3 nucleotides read TGCAGCGTCTTTTTGGACTATGGCTACACCTTC. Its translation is CSVFLDYGYTF.

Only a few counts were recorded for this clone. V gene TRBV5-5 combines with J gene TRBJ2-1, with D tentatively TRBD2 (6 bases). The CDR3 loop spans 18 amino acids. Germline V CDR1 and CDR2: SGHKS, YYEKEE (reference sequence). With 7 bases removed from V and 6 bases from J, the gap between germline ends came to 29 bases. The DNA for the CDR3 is TGTGCCAGCGACTACGGTTCGGTCGGGCGGCTAGCGTTCAATGAGCAGTTCTTC. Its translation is CASDYGSVGRLAFNEQFF.

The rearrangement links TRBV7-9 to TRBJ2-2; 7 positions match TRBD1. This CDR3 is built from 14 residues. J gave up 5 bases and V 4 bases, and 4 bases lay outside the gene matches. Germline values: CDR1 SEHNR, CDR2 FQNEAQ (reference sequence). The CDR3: CASSSSQGTGELFF. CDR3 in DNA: TGTGCCAGCAGCTCCTCACAGGGGACCGGGGAGCTGTTTTTT.

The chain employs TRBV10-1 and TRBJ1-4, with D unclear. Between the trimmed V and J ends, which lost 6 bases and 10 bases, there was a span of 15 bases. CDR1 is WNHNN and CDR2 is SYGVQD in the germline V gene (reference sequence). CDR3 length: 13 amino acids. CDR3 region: CASRKDTDGKLFF. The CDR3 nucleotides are TGCGCCAGCAGGAAAGACACGGATGGAAAACTGTTTTTT.

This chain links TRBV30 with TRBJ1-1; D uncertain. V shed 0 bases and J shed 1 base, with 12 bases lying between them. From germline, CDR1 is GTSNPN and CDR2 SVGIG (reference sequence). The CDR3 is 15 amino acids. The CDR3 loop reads CAWSVRQYPNTEAFF. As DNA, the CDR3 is TGTGCCTGGAGTGTACGTCAGTATCCGAACACTGAAGCTTTCTTT.

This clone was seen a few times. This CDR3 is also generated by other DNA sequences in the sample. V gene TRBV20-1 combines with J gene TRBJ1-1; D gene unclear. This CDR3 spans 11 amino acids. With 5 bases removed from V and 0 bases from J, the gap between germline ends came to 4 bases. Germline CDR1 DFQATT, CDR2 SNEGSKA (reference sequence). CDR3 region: CSARVNTEAFF. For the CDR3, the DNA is TGCAGTGCTCGGGTGAACACTGAAGCTTTCTTT.

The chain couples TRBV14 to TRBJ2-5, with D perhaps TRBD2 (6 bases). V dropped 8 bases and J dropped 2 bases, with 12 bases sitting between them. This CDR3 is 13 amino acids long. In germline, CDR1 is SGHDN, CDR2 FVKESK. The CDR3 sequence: CASAHGLQETQYF. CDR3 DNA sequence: TGTGCCAGCGCCCACGGACTACAAGAGACCCAGTACTTC.

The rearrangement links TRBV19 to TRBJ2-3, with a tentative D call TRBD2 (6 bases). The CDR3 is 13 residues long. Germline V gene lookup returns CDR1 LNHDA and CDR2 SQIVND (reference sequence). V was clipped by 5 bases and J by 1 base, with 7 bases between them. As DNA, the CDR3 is TGTGCCAGTAGTCGACTAGGCACAGATACGCAGTATTTT. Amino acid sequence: CASSRLGTDTQYF.

Written as DNA, the CDR3 is TGCGCCAGCAGCCGGGGGACTTCAGATACGCAGTATTTT. Translation gives CASSRGTSDTQYF. This chain joins TRBV5-1 and TRBJ2-3; tentative D call: TRBD2 (6 bases). The CDR3 is 13 amino acids. The germline CDR1 and CDR2 sequences are SGHRS and YFSETQ. Trimming took 4 bases from V and 4 from J, leaving 10 bases between them.

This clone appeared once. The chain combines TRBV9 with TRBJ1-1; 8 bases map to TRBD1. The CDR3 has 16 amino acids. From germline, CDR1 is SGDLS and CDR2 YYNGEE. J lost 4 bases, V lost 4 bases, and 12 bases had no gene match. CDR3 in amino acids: CASSLRGDRKVTEAFF. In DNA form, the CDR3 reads TGTGCCAGCAGCCTACGAGGGGACAGGAAGGTCACTGAAGCTTTCTTT.

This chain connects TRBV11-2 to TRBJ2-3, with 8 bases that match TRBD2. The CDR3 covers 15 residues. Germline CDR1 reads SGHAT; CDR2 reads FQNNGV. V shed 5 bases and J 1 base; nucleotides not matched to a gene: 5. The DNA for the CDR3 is TGTGCCAGCAGCAACGGGGGGGCCGGCACAGATACGCAGTATTTT. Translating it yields CASSNGGAGTDTQYF.

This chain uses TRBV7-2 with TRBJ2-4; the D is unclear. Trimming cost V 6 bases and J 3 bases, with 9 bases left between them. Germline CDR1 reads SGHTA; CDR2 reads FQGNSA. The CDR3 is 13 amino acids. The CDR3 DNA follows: TGTGCCAGCAGTCCCAAGGTCAAAAACATTCAGTACTTC. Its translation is CASSPKVKNIQYF.

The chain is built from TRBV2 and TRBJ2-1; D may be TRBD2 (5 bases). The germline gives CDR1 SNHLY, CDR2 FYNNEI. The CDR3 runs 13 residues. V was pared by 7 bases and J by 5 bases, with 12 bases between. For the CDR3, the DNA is TGTGCCAGCATGAAGACTATTGACAATGAGCAGTTCTTC. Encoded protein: CASMKTIDNEQFF.

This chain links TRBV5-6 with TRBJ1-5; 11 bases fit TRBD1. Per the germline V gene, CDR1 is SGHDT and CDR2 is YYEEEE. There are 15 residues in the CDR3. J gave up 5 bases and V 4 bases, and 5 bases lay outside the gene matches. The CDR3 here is CASSAGQGAHQPQHF. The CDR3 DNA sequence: TGTGCCAGCAGCGCCGGACAGGGGGCCCATCAGCCCCAGCATTTT. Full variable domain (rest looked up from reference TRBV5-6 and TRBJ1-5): DAGVTQSPTHLIKTRGQQVTLRCSPKSGHDTVSWYQQALGQGPQFIFQYYEEEERQRGNFPDRFSGHQFPNYSSELNVNALLLGDSALYLCASSAGQGAHQPQHFGDGTRLSIL.

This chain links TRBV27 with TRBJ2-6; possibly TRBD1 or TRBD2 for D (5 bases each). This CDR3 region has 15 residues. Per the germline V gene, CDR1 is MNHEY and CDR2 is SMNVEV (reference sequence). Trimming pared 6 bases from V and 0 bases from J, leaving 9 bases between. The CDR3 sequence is CASRGTSSGANVLTF. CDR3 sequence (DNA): TGTGCCAGCAGAGGGACCTCCTCTGGGGCCAACGTCCTGACTTTC.